The next 21 T cell receptor beta chains were all read from a single sample in a study of identical twins. TCRdb used MiXCR to reprocess the 5' RACE reads, holding one entry per CDR3 protein. Here the sample spans 700,000 or so distinct CDR3 sequences, approximately 22% being singletons. This sample also belongs to another study, concerning T cells expressing NK-cell markers.

Sequenced material: PBMCs. All receptors come from a woman younger than 30 in good health.

The genes are TRBV5-1 and TRBJ2-1; the match to TRBD2 covers 7 bases. The CDR3 consists of 16 residues. Germline V gives CDR1 SGHRS, CDR2 YFSETQ. The V and J ends lost 0 bases and 8 bases, in that order; junction bases with no gene match: 11. CDR3 in DNA: TGCGCCAGCAGCTTGGCCACGTCGCGGGAGCGAGATGAGCAGTTCTTC. It codes for CASSLATSRERDEQFF. Together with reference TRBV5-1 and TRBJ2-1, the CDR3 gives the full variable domain: KAGVTQTPRYLIKTRGQQVTLSCSPISGHRSVSWYQQTPGQGLQFLFEYFSETQRNKGNFPGRFSGRQFSNSRSEMNVSTLELGDSALYLCASSLATSRERDEQFFGPGTRLTVL.

The chain carries TRBV7-9 and TRBJ1-1; D gene unclear. Germline V gene data show CDR1 as SEHNR and CDR2 as FQNEAQ (reference sequence). The CDR3 is 13 residues long. V lost 4 bases, J lost 4 bases, and 10 bases lay in between. This CDR3 is CASSSPMGTEAFF. In DNA form, the CDR3 reads TGTGCCAGCAGCTCTCCGATGGGCACTGAAGCTTTCTTT. Full variable domain (rest looked up from reference TRBV7-9 and TRBJ1-1): DTGVSQNPRHKITKRGQNVTFRCDPISEHNRLYWYRQTLGQGPEFLTYFQNEAQLEKSRLLSDRFSAERPKGSFSTLEIQRTEQGDSAMYLCASSSPMGTEAFFGQGTRLTVV.

This chain connects TRBV6-5 to TRBJ1-2; no clear D. Trimming took 4 bases from V and 5 from J, leaving 11 bases between them. CDR3 length: 13 residues. CDR1 is MNHEY, CDR2 SVGAGI, per germline. This chain's CDR3 is CASSSSNDYGYTF. The CDR3 nucleotides read TGTGCCAGCAGTTCCTCTAACGATTATGGCTACACCTTC.

This clonotype came up once. The chain has TRBV11-2 and TRBJ2-1; TRBD2 aligns across 13 bases. Trimming at V came to 5 bases and at J to 3 bases, leaving 4 bases not matched to a gene. The germline V gene has CDR1 SGHAT and CDR2 FQNNGV. The CDR3 loop spans 16 amino acids. The chain's CDR3 is CASSQTSGRRYNEQFF. The CDR3 DNA sequence: TGTGCCAGCAGCCAGACTAGCGGGAGGCGCTACAATGAGCAGTTCTTC.

This rearrangement joins TRBV7-8 to TRBJ1-3, with 9 bases matching TRBD1. The junction had 7 bases not matched to a gene; V was cut back by 4 bases and J by 9 bases. Germline V gives CDR1 SGHVS, CDR2 FQNEAQ. This CDR3 region has 14 residues. The CDR3 region is CASSSRDREGTIYF. The CDR3, as DNA: TGTGCCAGCAGCTCAAGGGACAGGGAGGGCACCATATATTTT.

The chain is built from TRBV10-3 and TRBJ2-3; 8 positions agree with TRBD1. V lost 6 bases, J lost 2 bases, and 7 bases stayed unmatched. This CDR3 is 15 amino acids long. The V gene's germline CDR1 is ENHRY and CDR2 SYGVKD. CDR3: CAISFGQGFTDTQYF. As DNA, the CDR3 is TGTGCCATCAGCTTTGGACAGGGTTTCACAGATACGCAGTATTTT.

This clonotype was found a few times. The CDR3 DNA follows: TGCGCCAGCAGCCAAGGGTGGCGGGATGAAGATACGCAGTATTTT. It is translated as CASSQGWRDEDTQYF. This chain uses TRBV4-1 with TRBJ2-3, with D perhaps TRBD2 (6 bases). This CDR3 comprises 15 residues. Germline assignment: CDR1 MGHRA and CDR2 YSYEKL. Trimming removed 1 base at V and 5 bases at J, with 13 bases between.

This chain connects TRBV29-1 to TRBJ1-2, with TRBD1 as a possible D gene (5 bases). Per the germline V gene, CDR1 is SQVTM and CDR2 is ANQGSEA. Trimming cost V 7 bases and J 4 bases, with 22 bases left between them. The CDR3 runs to 15 residues. The CDR3 spells CSAVTFTGTPYGYTF. In DNA form, the CDR3 reads TGCAGCGCCGTTACGTTTACCGGGACCCCCTATGGCTACACCTTC.

This clonotype was detected only a few times. J is TRBJ2-3 and V is TRBV27; TRBD2 agrees at 8 bases. V was clipped by 2 bases and J by 5 bases; unmatched bases: 18. This CDR3 is built from 19 residues. In germline, CDR1 is MNHEY, CDR2 SMNVEV (reference sequence). In DNA, the CDR3 is TGTGCCAGCAGTTTACTTGTTCGCCTAGCGGGTACCAAGGGAGATACGCAGTATTTT. Protein: CASSLLVRLAGTKGDTQYF.

The sample holds a few counts of this clonotype. The chain uses TRBV20-1 and TRBJ2-1, with D tentatively TRBD2 (6 bases). The length of the CDR3 is 13 residues. CDR1 and CDR2 from the germline V gene are DFQATT and SNEGSKA (reference sequence). Trimming cost V 3 bases and J 5 bases, with 11 bases left between them. CDR3 residues: CSASERADNEQFF. Written as DNA, the CDR3 is TGCAGTGCTAGTGAGCGGGCCGACAATGAGCAGTTCTTC.

The chain links TRBV20-1 to TRBJ2-1, with 8 bases matching TRBD2. Germline CDR1 and CDR2: DFQATT and SNEGSKA (reference sequence). CDR3 length equals 14 residues. Unmatched junction bases numbered 6, after V lost 3 bases and J lost 5 bases. The CDR3 DNA sequence: TGCAGTGCTAGTGGAGCGGGAGATCACAATGAGCAGTTCTTC. This translates into CSASGAGDHNEQFF.

This clonotype was seen at least ten times. The chain has TRBV9 and TRBJ2-1; D uncertain. Germline V CDR1 and CDR2: SGDLS, YYNGEE. The CDR3 contains 12 residues. Trimming shortened V by 5 bases and J by 8 bases, and 11 bases separated the two germline ends. CDR3 loop: CASSAAEDEQFF. CDR3 nucleotides: TGTGCCAGCAGTGCTGCAGAGGATGAGCAGTTCTTC.

This clonotype was counted between two and nine times. The genes are TRBV7-2 and TRBJ1-2, with D maybe TRBD1 (5 bases). The ends were cut back, 5 bases at V and 6 bases at J, with 13 bases in the middle. Germline values: CDR1 SGHTA, CDR2 FQGNSA. This CDR3 contains 13 residues. The CDR3 loop is CASSDVGGDGYTF. DNA for the CDR3: TGTGCCAGCAGCGACGTGGGGGGGGATGGCTACACCTTC. The whole variable domain, filled in from reference TRBV7-2 and TRBJ1-2, reads GAGVSQSPSNKVTEKGKDVELRCDPISGHTALYWYRQSLGQGLEFLIYFQGNSAPDKSGLPSDRFSAERTGGSVSTLTIQRTQQEDSAVYLCASSDVGGDGYTFGSGTRLTVV.

This clonotype occurred a few times. The V gene is TRBV20-1, the J gene TRBJ2-2; 8 bases match TRBD1. The length of the CDR3 is 16 residues. Germline V CDR1 and CDR2: DFQATT, SNEGSKA (reference sequence). J was trimmed by 7 bases and V by 5 bases; bases with no gene match: 15. The CDR3: CSAQLWGTGSNGELFF. CDR3 coding DNA: TGCAGTGCTCAACTATGGGGGACAGGATCGAACGGGGAGCTGTTTTTT.

In its sample, this clonotype was seen a few times. The chain employs TRBV7-9 and TRBJ2-1; TRBD2 is a possible D gene (6 bases). V was cut by 2 bases and J by 6 bases, with 17 bases left in between. The CDR3 spans 16 residues. Germline V CDR1 and CDR2: SEHNR, FQNEAQ (reference sequence). The CDR3 coding sequence is TGTGCCAGCAGCTTAATGAGGACTAATGACCGCAATGAGCAGTTCTTC. This codes for CASSLMRTNDRNEQFF.

The chain couples TRBV6-1 to TRBJ1-6; TRBD1 might be the D (5 bases). V was cut by 3 bases and J by 11 bases, with 17 bases left in between. The CDR3 consists of 15 residues. The germline V gene encodes CDR1 MNHNS and CDR2 SASEGT. DNA for the CDR3: TGTGCCAGCAGTGAGACCATTCTGGGACGTACACCCCTCCACTTT. The encoded protein is CASSETILGRTPLHF.

The gene calls are TRBV20-1 and TRBJ2-3, with D perhaps matching TRBD1 (5 bases). Trimming took 3 bases from V and 4 from J, leaving 14 bases between them. This CDR3 contains 14 residues. Germline CDR1 is DFQATT and CDR2 is SNEGSKA (reference sequence). This CDR3 reads CSASFPGQADTQYF. The CDR3 DNA sequence: TGCAGTGCTAGTTTTCCAGGGCAGGCAGATACGCAGTATTTT.

Only a few counts were recorded for this clonotype. This chain links TRBV5-1 with TRBJ2-1; no firm D call. The CDR3 covers 15 residues. Germline CDR1 SGHRS, CDR2 YFSETQ. With 0 bases removed from V and 8 bases from J, the gap between germline ends came to 15 bases. CDR3 residues: CASSLVAGPGDEQFF. DNA of the CDR3: TGCGCCAGCAGCTTGGTGGCAGGCCCTGGCGATGAGCAGTTCTTC.

A few counts support this clonotype. The chain links TRBV29-1 to TRBJ1-2, with D maybe TRBD1 (5 bases). Germline V CDR1 and CDR2: SQVTM, ANQGSEA. The CDR3 totals 13 residues. V was pared by 2 bases and J by 8 bases, with 15 bases between. The CDR3 spells CSVETARGVGYTF. For the CDR3, the DNA is TGCAGCGTTGAAACAGCGCGGGGGGTAGGCTACACCTTC.

This clonotype was seen many times. V gene TRBV12-3 or TRBV12-4 combines with J gene TRBJ2-3, with TRBD1 matching 9 bases. The V and J ends lost 6 bases and 4 bases, in that order; junction bases with no gene match: 5. This CDR3 is 14 amino acids long. CDR3 region: CASSLQGAPDTQYF. The CDR3 DNA reads TGTGCCAGCAGCTTACAGGGGGCCCCAGATACGCAGTATTTT.

This clonotype came up a few times. The chain employs TRBV11-2 and TRBJ2-1; D is unresolved. Germline CDR1 SGHAT, CDR2 FQNNGV. Trimming pared 0 bases from V and 16 bases from J, leaving 16 bases between. The CDR3 totals 13 residues. CDR3 sequence: CASSLEGGLVEFF. For the CDR3, the DNA is TGTGCCAGCAGCTTAGAGGGTGGGCTTGTAGAATTCTTC.